The next 32 T cell receptor beta chains were all read from a single sample in a study of blood T cells in healthy people across ages (dated by TCRdb to the mid-2010s). Libraries came from 5' RACE. For sequencing, an Illumina HiSeq 2500 was employed. A second PCR of roughly 7 to 11 cycles was performed with a sample-barcoded 5' primer and a J-beta primer mix. The public sequencing data were trimmed at Q25 with fastp and processed into clonotypes with MiXCR by TCRdb, which kept only in-frame beta chains. One record per CDR3 amino acid sequence lists the most common genes and DNA. The table for this sample lists about 680,000 distinct CDR3 sequences; 49% of them were counted only once. The ten largest clones represent 30% to 35% of the sample. Sequenced sample: blood. These receptors all come from a woman in her sixties in good health.

The V gene is TRBV7-2, the J gene TRBJ2-5, with D maybe TRBD2 (6 bases). The J call could be wrong; TRBJ2-7 is a better fit for the DNA end. CDR1 and CDR2 from the germline V gene are SGHTA and FQGNSA. CDR3 length equals 13 residues. The CDR3 protein is CASSLGGVFEQYF. Written as DNA, the CDR3 is TGTGCCAGCAGCTTGGGGGGAGTTTTCGAGCAGTACTTC.

This clonotype was observed a handful of times. The chain employs TRBV20-1 and TRBJ2-3; D gene uncertain. The CDR3 totals 12 residues. V lost 3 bases and J lost 6, with 10 bases in between. Germline assignment: CDR1 DFQATT and CDR2 SNEGSKA (reference sequence). The CDR3 DNA sequence: TGCAGTGCTAGGGATTTATCGGATACGCAGTATTTT. This sequence encodes CSARDLSDTQYF.

The J gene is TRBJ2-3, the V gene TRBV30, with 9 bases fitting TRBD2. The CDR3 totals 15 residues. From germline, CDR1 is GTSNPN and CDR2 SVGIG (reference sequence). The V and J ends lost 0 bases and 2 bases, in that order; junction bases with no gene match: 3. CDR3 DNA sequence: TGTGCCTGGAGTGTGCTAGCGGGAATCACAGATACGCAGTATTTT. Residues: CAWSVLAGITDTQYF.

This clonotype has just a few counts. The chain couples TRBV5-1 to TRBJ1-4; 9 bases line up with TRBD1. V shed 7 bases, J shed 0 bases, and the junction held 4 bases outside the gene matches. This CDR3 has 15 amino acids. Germline V gives CDR1 SGHRS, CDR2 YFSETQ. The CDR3 loop is CASGQGTPTNEKLFF. CDR3 bases: TGCGCCAGCGGACAGGGGACCCCAACTAATGAAAAACTGTTTTTT.

In this sample, this clonotype turned up once. The chain is built from TRBV6-2 or TRBV6-3 and TRBJ2-6; D might be TRBD2 (5 bases). The germline V gene has CDR1 MNHEY and CDR2 SVGEGT. The CDR3 spans 16 residues. V gave up 1 base and J gave up 0 bases, with 7 bases separating them. As DNA, the CDR3 is TGTGCCAGCAGTTACTTTGGGAGCTCTGGGGCCAACGTCCTGACTTTC. Translated: CASSYFGSSGANVLTF.

In its sample, this clonotype was seen once. This chain links TRBV6-2 or TRBV6-3 with TRBJ2-3, with D tentatively TRBD2 (5 bases). The CDR3 covers 12 residues. V was cut by 6 bases and J by 8 bases, with 12 bases left in between. Germline V gives CDR1 MNHEY, CDR2 SVGEGT. CDR3: CASSLGGLTQYF. In DNA, the CDR3 is TGTGCCAGCAGCCTCGGAGGCCTTACGCAGTATTTT.

The rearrangement links TRBV7-3 to TRBJ1-6, with D hard to call. V lost 1 base and J lost 7, with 11 bases in between. Germline values: CDR1 SGHTA, CDR2 FQGTGA. The length of the CDR3 is 15 residues. This chain's CDR3 is CASSLSLLGNSPLHF. The CDR3, as DNA: TGTGCCAGCAGCTTAAGTCTATTGGGGAATTCACCCCTCCACTTT.

This sequence joins TRBV12-3 or TRBV12-4 and TRBJ1-1; D possibly corresponds to TRBD1 (5 bases). The CDR3 length is 13 residues. Trimming pared 6 bases from V and 0 bases from J, leaving 8 bases between. This CDR3 is CASRGPLNTEAFF. CDR3 in DNA: TGTGCCAGCAGGGGACCGTTGAACACTGAAGCTTTCTTT.

This clonotype came up a few times. The chain combines TRBV7-2 with TRBJ2-5, with D possibly TRBD1 on 6 matching bases. Trimming took off 5 bases at V and 1 base at J, with 17 bases between the two ends. The germline V gene encodes CDR1 SGHTA and CDR2 FQGNSA. The CDR3 has 16 amino acids. CDR3: CASSPHRDRSQETQYF. The CDR3, as DNA: TGTGCCAGCAGCCCCCACCGCGACAGGAGCCAAGAGACCCAGTACTTC.

A few counts support this clonotype. This sequence joins TRBV4-3 and TRBJ2-1; 8 nucleotides match TRBD2. Unmatched junction bases numbered 4, after V lost 0 bases and J lost 3 bases. CDR3 length: 16 amino acids. CDR1 and CDR2 (germline): LGHNA, YSLEER. CDR3 loop: CASSQDLAGNYNEQFF. The CDR3 coding sequence is TGCGCCAGCAGCCAAGATCTAGCGGGTAACTACAATGAGCAGTTCTTC.

The V gene is TRBV5-1, the J gene TRBJ2-6; D not certain. CDR1 is SGHRS, CDR2 YFSETQ, per germline. The ends were cut back, 4 bases at V and 8 bases at J, with 16 bases in the middle. This CDR3 has 15 amino acids. CDR3 protein: CASSHTLMKTNVLTF. DNA for the CDR3: TGCGCCAGCAGCCATACACTCATGAAGACCAACGTCCTGACTTTC.

This chain connects TRBV7-2 to TRBJ2-2, with no clear D. Germline V gene sequence: CDR1 SGHTA, CDR2 FQGNSA. V gave up 2 bases and J gave up 3 bases, with 10 bases separating them. This CDR3 is built from 15 residues. This CDR3 is CASSLSGSYTGELFF. CDR3 DNA sequence: TGTGCCAGCAGCTTATCTGGTTCCTACACCGGGGAGCTGTTTTTT.

The V and J genes are TRBV10-3 and TRBJ1-2; no clear D. The germline V gene encodes CDR1 ENHRY and CDR2 SYGVKD. V was trimmed by 0 bases and J by 4 bases, leaving 12 bases between them. This CDR3 is built from 15 residues. The CDR3 nucleotides read TGTGCCATCAGTGAGTCCATACAGCCTCGCTATGGCTACACCTTC. It specifies CAISESIQPRYGYTF.

This chain connects TRBV20-1 to TRBJ2-1; D not resolved. Deletions cut 3 bases from V and 1 base from J, with 7 bases between. The length of the CDR3 is 13 residues. CDR1 and CDR2 (germline): DFQATT, SNEGSKA (reference sequence). The CDR3 region is CSASLDSYNEQFF. In DNA, the CDR3 is TGCAGTGCTAGTCTAGATTCCTACAATGAGCAGTTCTTC.

This clonotype has just a few counts. This rearrangement joins TRBV29-1 to TRBJ2-7, with 9 bases aligning to TRBD1. The V segment lost 2 bases and the J segment 9 bases; nucleotides outside the gene matches: 8. This CDR3 has 13 amino acids. Per germline, CDR1 SQVTM and CDR2 ANQGSEA. This chain's CDR3 is CSVERPGQGGQYF. The CDR3 nucleotides are TGCAGCGTTGAAAGGCCGGGACAGGGAGGGCAGTACTTC.

The table lists this clonotype with a few counts. The chain carries TRBV10-3 and TRBJ2-3; TRBD2 matches at 10 bases. CDR3 length equals 16 residues. Germline V lookup: CDR1 ENHRY, CDR2 SYGVKD. With 7 bases clipped from V and 3 bases from J, the junction kept 10 bases outside the gene matches. The CDR3 DNA reads TGTGCCATCATTAGAAGCGGGAGGGCCTTGACAGATACGCAGTATTTT. This sequence encodes CAIIRSGRALTDTQYF.

This rearrangement joins TRBV11-2 to TRBJ2-3; 11 bases fit TRBD2. Germline V gene lookup returns CDR1 SGHAT and CDR2 FQNNGV. The CDR3 has 16 residues. J lost 8 bases, V lost 4 bases, and 11 bases had no gene match. CDR3 nucleotide sequence: TGTGCCAGCAGCTCGGGGTTAGCGGGAGGGCCGGTTACGCAGTATTTT. It encodes CASSSGLAGGPVTQYF.

The chain couples TRBV6-1 to TRBJ1-1; unclear D gene. CDR1 and CDR2 from the germline V gene are MNHNS and SASEGT. The CDR3 is 16 residues long. V was pared by 3 bases and J by 0 bases, with 14 bases between. The CDR3 loop is CASSESGHLMNTEAFF. CDR3 nucleotides: TGTGCCAGCAGTGAGTCGGGCCACCTAATGAACACTGAAGCTTTCTTT.

V and J are TRBV4-3 and TRBJ2-1; the D call may be TRBD1 or TRBD2 (6 bases each). The end of the DNA aligns better with TRBJ2-7, so the J call may be wrong. Per the germline V gene, CDR1 is LGHNA and CDR2 is YSLEER. The CDR3 has 15 amino acids. DNA of the CDR3: TGCGCCAGCAGCCAGGGGGGCTACCCCTACAATGAGCAGTACTTC. It yields the protein CASSQGGYPYNEQYF.

This clonotype has just a few counts. V gene TRBV20-1 combines with J gene TRBJ1-2; D is possibly TRBD1 (5 bases). Trimming cost V 6 bases and J 8 bases, with 22 bases left between them. CDR1 and CDR2 (germline): DFQATT, SNEGSKA (reference sequence). CDR3 length: 14 residues. CDR3 DNA sequence: TGCAGTGCGAGTCCAGGGCCCCAAGCGTCGGGCTACACCTTC. Translation gives CSASPGPQASGYTF.

The J gene is TRBJ2-5, the V gene TRBV5-1; possibly TRBD2 for D (6 bases). The last part of the DNA fits TRBJ2-7 better; the J call may be wrong. Per germline, CDR1 SGHRS and CDR2 YFSETQ. The CDR3 loop spans 12 amino acids. The CDR3 here is CASSPEGHEQYF. In DNA form, the CDR3 reads TGCGCCAGCAGCCCGGAGGGTCACGAGCAGTACTTC.

The rearrangement joins TRBV6-2 or TRBV6-3 to TRBJ1-5, with D hard to call. The ends were cut back, 8 bases at V and 0 bases at J, with 8 bases in the middle. The CDR3 totals 13 residues. Per the germline V gene, CDR1 is MNHEY and CDR2 is SVGEGT. This CDR3 reads CASGRYSNQPQHF. The CDR3, as DNA: TGTGCCAGCGGAAGATATAGCAATCAGCCCCAGCATTTT.

This clonotype was detected ten times or more. The chain joins TRBV5-1 to TRBJ2-5, with 12 positions matching TRBD2. The ends lost 4 bases at V and 5 bases at J; junction bases unmatched: 6. Germline CDR1 is SGHRS and CDR2 is YFSETQ. This CDR3 has 15 residues. CDR3 loop: CASSRDTSGRETQYF. The CDR3 bases are TGCGCCAGCAGCCGAGACACTAGCGGGAGGGAGACCCAGTACTTC.

This clonotype was detected only a few times. The chain links TRBV29-1 to TRBJ2-7; tentative D call: TRBD1 (6 bases). The germline V gene encodes CDR1 SQVTM and CDR2 ANQGSEA. The CDR3 length is 14 residues. Deletions cut 7 bases from V and 1 base from J, with 17 bases between. As DNA, the CDR3 is TGCAGCGCCGAGGGAACAGGGTCGTCCTACGAGCAGTACTTC. Translated: CSAEGTGSSYEQYF.

This clonotype has a handful of counts. This chain joins TRBV12-3 or TRBV12-4 and TRBJ1-1; weak D call: TRBD1 (5 bases). Trimming took 2 bases from V and 4 from J, leaving 5 bases between them. The CDR3 totals 12 residues. The CDR3 DNA follows: TGTGCCAGCAGTTTAACAGGCACTGAAGCTTTCTTT. Its translation: CASSLTGTEAFF.

The V gene is TRBV28, the J gene TRBJ1-1; D uncertain. The CDR3 runs 11 residues. The germline V and J ends were trimmed by 5 bases and 8 bases, with 9 bases remaining between them. Per germline, CDR1 MDHEN and CDR2 SYDVKM. The CDR3 DNA reads TGTGCCAGCAGTCGTCGATCAGAAGCTTTCTTT. Protein sequence: CASSRRSEAFF.

The CDR3 DNA reads as TGTGCCAGCAGGCAAACTAGCGGGAGTACCCAGTACTTC. Its protein product is CASRQTSGSTQYF. This chain joins TRBV12-3 or TRBV12-4 and TRBJ2-5; 11 bases agree with TRBD2. Trimming at V came to 6 bases and at J to 8 bases, leaving 5 bases not matched to a gene. The length of the CDR3 is 13 residues.

V usage is TRBV20-1 and J usage is TRBJ2-5; 7 nucleotides agree with TRBD2. There are 12 residues in the CDR3. V lost 4 bases, J lost 2 bases, and 1 base stayed unmatched. Germline CDR1 reads DFQATT; CDR2 reads SNEGSKA (reference sequence). CDR3 sequence (DNA): TGCAGTGCTAAGCGGGATCAAGAGACCCAGTACTTC. Its translation is CSAKRDQETQYF.

This clonotype was seen only a few times. The CDR3 DNA sequence: TGCAGTGCTAGCCGGGACAGGGGGCTTGTCTATGGCTACACCTTC. Residues: CSASRDRGLVYGYTF. The chain has TRBV20-1 and TRBJ1-2, with 12 bases that match TRBD1. This CDR3 region has 15 residues. The germline gives CDR1 DFQATT, CDR2 SNEGSKA (reference sequence). The ends lost 3 bases at V and 4 bases at J; junction bases unmatched: 6.

The chain has TRBV10-3 and TRBJ1-3; D is unresolved. This CDR3 is 13 amino acids long. The V gene lost 2 bases and the J gene lost 0 bases, with 2 bases spanning the gap. CDR1 and CDR2 (germline): ENHRY, SYGVKD. CDR3 sequence (DNA): TGTGCCATCAGTGAGAGCTCTGGAAACACCATATATTTT. It is translated as CAISESSGNTIYF.

This clonotype was observed a few times. This chain joins TRBV4-3 and TRBJ2-1; TRBD1 matches 12 bases. The trim removed 2 bases at V and 9 bases at J, leaving 5 bases unmatched. This CDR3 comprises 15 residues. Germline values: CDR1 LGHNA, CDR2 YSLEER. CDR3 nucleotides: TGCGCCAGCAGCCAATCCGGGACAGGGGGCCTTGAGCAGTTCTTC. Its translation is CASSQSGTGGLEQFF.

In nucleotides, the CDR3 is TGTGCCAGCACCTCCGGGACTAGGACCAATGAGCAGTACTTC. It specifies CASTSGTRTNEQYF. The rearrangement uses TRBV12-3 or TRBV12-4 and TRBJ2-7, with 8 bases fitting TRBD2. The CDR3 length is 14 residues. Losses at the gene ends were 7 bases for V and 7 bases for J; bases not matched to a gene: 12.